Presented here are 24 T cell receptor beta chains from one specimen sequenced in a study of T cells in localized non-small cell lung cancer (dated by TCRdb to 2020 to 2022). Library method: the immunoSEQ multiplex PCR assay. The table was pulled from immuneACCESS by TCRdb, which kept in-frame rearrangements only. Such tables lose some clones; where checked, under half of the loss comes from unresolved V genes, and the rest has no known cause. For this sample the table gives around 100,000 clones, of which approximately 88% were detected only once. 15% of the sample belongs to the ten largest clones. Sequenced material: peripheral blood, taken before any cancer treatment. These receptors were collected from a man aged 40 to 69 with stage I squamous cell lung carcinoma.

The chain recombines TRBV5-4 with TRBJ1-1; D is possibly TRBD1 (6 bases). The germline V gene has CDR1 SGHNT and CDR2 YYREEE (reference sequence). Between the trimmed V and J ends, which lost 0 bases and 1 base, there was a span of 10 bases. This CDR3 spans 15 amino acids. The CDR3 nucleotides read TGTGCCAGCAGCTTGGCGGGGACAACGAACACTGAAGCTTTCTTT. As protein: CASSLAGTTNTEAFF.

The CDR3 DNA follows: TGTGCCAGCAGCCGAAGTCGGGAGCCCTCCTACGAGCAGTACTTC. This codes for CASSRSREPSYEQYF. The genes are TRBV7-9 and TRBJ2-7; D possibly corresponds to TRBD2 (6 bases). This CDR3 comprises 15 residues. Between the trimmed V and J ends, which lost 5 bases and 0 bases, there was a span of 14 bases. Per germline, CDR1 SEHNR and CDR2 FQNEAQ (reference sequence).

This clone was detected only a few times. The genes are TRBV6-5 and TRBJ2-1, with TRBD2 as a possible D gene (5 bases). Deletions cut 6 bases from V and 2 bases from J, with 14 bases between. Germline V gene lookup returns CDR1 MNHEY and CDR2 SVGAGI. The CDR3 spans 15 residues. The CDR3 protein is CASRPDLFPYNEQFF. Here the CDR3 DNA reads TGTGCCAGCAGACCGGACTTATTTCCCTACAATGAGCAGTTCTTC.

The gene calls are TRBV14 and TRBJ1-4; D is perhaps TRBD1 (5 bases). The CDR3 runs to 15 residues. Germline CDR1 and CDR2: SGHDN and FVKESK. V was shortened by 0 bases and J by 8 bases, with 13 bases between the two germline ends. Here the CDR3 reads CASSQDAGPGEKLFF. Here the CDR3 DNA reads TGTGCCAGCAGCCAAGACGCAGGGCCTGGAGAAAAACTGTTTTTT.

This chain connects TRBV2 to TRBJ2-2, with D tentatively TRBD1 (6 bases). Trimming removed 7 bases at V and 3 bases at J, with 12 bases between. The CDR3 contains 14 residues. The germline CDR1 and CDR2 sequences are SNHLY and FYNNEI. CDR3 protein: CASIEQGHTGELFF. The CDR3 DNA follows: TGTGCCAGCATAGAACAGGGCCACACCGGGGAGCTGTTTTTT.

The chain recombines TRBV19 with TRBJ2-3, with D perhaps TRBD2 (6 bases). The CDR3 is 15 residues long. Germline V lookup: CDR1 LNHDA, CDR2 SQIVND (reference sequence). V was shortened by 6 bases and J by 4 bases, with 17 bases between the two germline ends. CDR3 sequence: CASSPGTASPDTQYF. CDR3 nucleotide sequence: TGTGCCAGTAGCCCCGGGACTGCGAGTCCAGATACGCAGTATTTT.

On this clone: Other nucleotide sequences in the sample specify the same CDR3. The genes are TRBV5-1 and TRBJ2-2; D ambiguous. The CDR3 totals 13 residues. Trimming cost V 0 bases and J 4 bases, with 4 bases left between them. Germline lookup yields CDR1 SGHRS and CDR2 YFSETQ. DNA for the CDR3: TGCGCCAGCAGCTTGGAAACCACCGGGGAGCTGTTTTTT. The encoded protein is CASSLETTGELFF.

This clone was found once. This chain joins TRBV6-6 and TRBJ1-6, with D possibly matching TRBD1 (5 bases). Trimming took 6 bases from V and 6 from J, leaving 15 bases between them. The CDR3 sequence is 15 residues long. CDR1 is MNHNY and CDR2 is SVGAGI in the germline V gene (reference sequence). The CDR3 here is CASSQPQGGNSPLHF. The CDR3 DNA reads as TGTGCCAGCAGCCAACCTCAGGGAGGTAATTCACCCCTCCACTTT.

The gene calls are TRBV6-5 and TRBJ1-2; no definite D call. Germline V lookup: CDR1 MNHEY, CDR2 SVGAGI. The length of the CDR3 is 13 residues. The V end was cut by 2 bases, the J end by 6 bases, with 10 bases between. CDR3 amino acids: CASSYKGRNGYTF. The CDR3 DNA sequence: TGTGCCAGCAGTTACAAGGGAAGGAATGGCTACACCTTC.

The V and J genes are TRBV7-9 and TRBJ1-3; D is undetermined. The CDR3 loop spans 14 amino acids. The V gene's germline CDR1 is SEHNR and CDR2 FQNEAQ (reference sequence). With 11 bases removed from V and 3 bases from J, the gap between germline ends came to 17 bases. The CDR3 spells CAPGGPIRGNTIYF. For the CDR3, the DNA is TGTGCCCCCGGTGGGCCTATCCGTGGAAACACCATATATTTT.

This clone was observed once. The rearrangement uses TRBV7-9 and TRBJ1-2; D uncertain. This CDR3 contains 11 residues. The germline V and J ends were trimmed by 4 bases and 14 bases, with 14 bases remaining between them. Germline V CDR1 and CDR2: SEHNR, FQNEAQ (reference sequence). In DNA, the CDR3 is TGTGCCAGCAGCTCGTCGAGCGGCTGGACCTTC. It encodes CASSSSSGWTF.

The CDR3 is CASSLGAGTGIYNEQFF. For the CDR3, the DNA is TGCGCCAGCAGCTTGGGTGCCGGGACAGGGATCTACAATGAGCAGTTCTTC. V gene TRBV5-1 combines with J gene TRBJ2-1, with 9 bases matching TRBD1. This CDR3 spans 17 amino acids. Per germline, CDR1 SGHRS and CDR2 YFSETQ. J lost 3 bases, V lost 0 bases, and 7 bases had no gene match.

This chain uses TRBV6-6 with TRBJ1-1, with D perhaps matching TRBD1 (6 bases). CDR3 length equals 14 residues. Between the trimmed V and J ends, which lost 2 bases and 4 bases, there was a span of 11 bases. CDR1 is MNHNY and CDR2 is SVGAGI in the germline V gene (reference sequence). The CDR3 here is CASSYEGGGTEAFF. The CDR3 DNA is TGTGCCAGCAGTTACGAAGGGGGGGGCACTGAAGCTTTCTTT.

The chain uses TRBV6-5 and TRBJ1-2; D not resolved. Trimming removed 2 bases at V and 2 bases at J, with 12 bases between. Germline V gene lookup returns CDR1 MNHEY and CDR2 SVGAGI. The CDR3 spans 15 residues. The CDR3 region has the DNA TGTGCCAGCAGTTACCGCTCGACGGCGAACTATGGCTACACCTTC. It encodes CASSYRSTANYGYTF.

This clone was counted once. CDR3 DNA: TGTGCCAGTAGTATAGTTCGACAGGGGGCTGGAGGCACAGATACGCAGTATTTT. This encodes CASSIVRQGAGGTDTQYF. The gene calls are TRBV19 and TRBJ2-3, with 10 bases lining up with TRBD1. The CDR3 totals 18 residues. CDR1 is LNHDA, CDR2 SQIVND, per germline (reference sequence). The junction had 8 bases not matched to a gene; V was cut back by 1 base and J by 1 base.

This clone has a single count. J is TRBJ2-2 and V is TRBV6-1, with D hard to call. CDR3 length: 14 residues. Per the germline V gene, CDR1 is MNHNS and CDR2 is SASEGT. The V end was cut by 3 bases, the J end by 5 bases, with 10 bases between. CDR3 nucleotide sequence: TGTGCCAGCAGTGATGTCGGGCCAACCGGGGAGCTGTTTTTT. It yields the protein CASSDVGPTGELFF.

This chain joins TRBV13 and TRBJ2-1; TRBD2 matches at 13 bases. The CDR3 is 17 residues long. The V gene's germline CDR1 is PRHDT and CDR2 FYEKMQ (reference sequence). The V gene end was trimmed by 3 bases and the J gene end by 7 bases; junction bases not matched to a gene: 9. CDR3 DNA: TGTGCCAGCAGCTTGCGACTAGCGGGGGGATACGGGAATGAGCAGTTCTTC. This encodes CASSLRLAGGYGNEQFF.

This chain joins TRBV14 and TRBJ2-7; D ambiguous. This CDR3 has 14 amino acids. Trimming left V 1 base short and J 2 bases short, with 9 bases between. Germline V gives CDR1 SGHDN, CDR2 FVKESK. The CDR3 is CASSQVHSPYEQYF. The DNA of the CDR3 is TGTGCCAGCAGCCAAGTTCACTCACCCTACGAGCAGTACTTC.

The V gene is TRBV4-2, the J gene TRBJ1-1; D call uncertain. CDR1 is LGHNA, CDR2 YNFKEQ, per germline. The length of the CDR3 is 16 residues. With 0 bases removed from V and 1 base from J, the gap between germline ends came to 12 bases. This CDR3 is CASSQDGVKRNTEAFF. CDR3 nucleotides: TGTGCCAGCAGCCAAGATGGGGTTAAACGGAACACTGAAGCTTTCTTT.

This chain uses TRBV19 with TRBJ1-6; D not resolved. CDR1 is LNHDA and CDR2 is SQIVND in the germline V gene (reference sequence). V lost 6 bases and J lost 10, with 10 bases in between. There are 12 residues in the CDR3. DNA of the CDR3: TGTGCCAGTAGCAAACTGGGGTCACCCCTCCACTTT. It yields the protein CASSKLGSPLHF.

This clone was counted a few times. The rearrangement joins TRBV10-1 to TRBJ2-1; D is uncertain. This CDR3 contains 13 residues. Germline V gives CDR1 WNHNN, CDR2 SYGVQD (reference sequence). V was clipped by 7 bases and J by 7 bases, with 14 bases between them. CDR3 sequence (DNA): TGCGCCAGCACAAAAGACGGTATGAATGAGCAGTTCTTC. It codes for CASTKDGMNEQFF.

The rearrangement joins TRBV11-2 to TRBJ2-7; 7 nucleotides line up with TRBD1. The V gene's germline CDR1 is SGHAT and CDR2 FQNNGV. The CDR3 runs 13 residues. J lost 1 base, V lost 3 bases, and 0 bases had no gene match. The CDR3 DNA sequence: TGTGCCAGCAGCTTGGGACAGTCCTACGAGCAGTACTTC. As protein: CASSLGQSYEQYF.

This chain links TRBV5-5 with TRBJ1-3; 9 positions match TRBD1. Trimming removed 0 bases from V and 4 bases from J; junction bases left unmatched: 11. The CDR3 sequence is 18 residues long. CDR1 and CDR2 (germline): SGHKS, YYEKEE (reference sequence). Here the CDR3 DNA reads TGTGCCAGCAGCTTGGGGAGACCGGGACAGGGTGTGGGAAACACCATATATTTT. Residues: CASSLGRPGQGVGNTIYF.

This rearrangement joins TRBV5-8 to TRBJ1-3; D remains ambiguous. Germline CDR1 is SGHTS and CDR2 is YDEGEE. Trimming removed 4 bases at V and 1 base at J, with 9 bases between. This CDR3 spans 14 amino acids. CDR3 sequence (DNA): TGTGCCAGCAGCCCCAGAGTTTCTGGAAACACCATATATTTT. Encoded protein: CASSPRVSGNTIYF.